The next 5 T cell receptor beta chains were all read from a single sample in a study of graft-versus-host responses after intestinal transplantation. Sequencing was performed with immunoSEQ multiplex PCR; in TCRdb, only in-frame clones are kept and a portion is missing. The table includes tens of thousands of clones, 85% to 90% detected once. These receptors' targets are unknown. Sequences were derived from unstimulated CD4+ T cells sorted from spleen or lymph node cells, sampled before intestinal transplant. Source of these receptors: a human donor who received an intestinal transplant.

The chain recombines TRBV2 with TRBJ2-7, with 11 positions matching TRBD2. Germline V gene lookup returns CDR1 SNHLY and CDR2 FYNNEI. This CDR3 region has 14 residues. J gave up 3 bases and V 5 bases, and 3 bases lay outside the gene matches. CDR3 protein: CASSRSGGDYEQYF. CDR3 nucleotide sequence: TGTGCCAGCAGTCGTAGCGGGGGGGACTACGAGCAGTACTTC.

This chain uses TRBV19 with TRBJ1-5; 7 bases map to TRBD1. The CDR3 runs to 15 residues. Per germline, CDR1 LNHDA and CDR2 SQIVND (reference sequence). The J segment lost 6 bases and the V segment lost 9 bases, leaving 14 bases of the junction unmatched. CDR3 coding DNA: TGTGCCAGCAGTGGAGGGGGCACTTTGGTTCAGCCCCAGCATTTT. It encodes CASSGGGTLVQPQHF.

V is TRBV29-1 and J is TRBJ2-5, with D perhaps TRBD1 (5 bases). Germline V gene data show CDR1 as SQVTM and CDR2 as ANQGSEA. The CDR3 runs to 14 residues. Trimming took 2 bases from V and 4 from J, leaving 14 bases between them. The CDR3 reads CSVESVRVGETQYF. CDR3 in DNA: TGCAGCGTTGAATCAGTCAGGGTAGGAGAGACCCAGTACTTC.

The J gene is TRBJ2-3, the V gene TRBV9, with D maybe TRBD2 (6 bases). CDR1 and CDR2 from the germline V gene are SGDLS and YYNGEE. Between the trimmed V and J ends, which lost 3 bases and 1 base, there was a span of 24 bases. The CDR3 has 19 residues. This CDR3 reads CASSGALGGRYLRTDTQYF. Here the CDR3 DNA reads TGTGCCAGCAGCGGTGCCCTCGGGGGTCGTTATTTGCGCACAGATACGCAGTATTTT.

The sample holds one count of this clone. The chain couples TRBV18 to TRBJ2-7, with 10 bases fitting TRBD1. CDR3 length: 14 amino acids. Trimming at V came to 2 bases and at J to 2 bases, leaving 0 bases not matched to a gene. Germline CDR1 is KGHSH and CDR2 is LQKENI. In DNA, the CDR3 is TGTGCCAGCTCACCAGGACAGGGGGCCTACGAGCAGTACTTC. Its protein is CASSPGQGAYEQYF.